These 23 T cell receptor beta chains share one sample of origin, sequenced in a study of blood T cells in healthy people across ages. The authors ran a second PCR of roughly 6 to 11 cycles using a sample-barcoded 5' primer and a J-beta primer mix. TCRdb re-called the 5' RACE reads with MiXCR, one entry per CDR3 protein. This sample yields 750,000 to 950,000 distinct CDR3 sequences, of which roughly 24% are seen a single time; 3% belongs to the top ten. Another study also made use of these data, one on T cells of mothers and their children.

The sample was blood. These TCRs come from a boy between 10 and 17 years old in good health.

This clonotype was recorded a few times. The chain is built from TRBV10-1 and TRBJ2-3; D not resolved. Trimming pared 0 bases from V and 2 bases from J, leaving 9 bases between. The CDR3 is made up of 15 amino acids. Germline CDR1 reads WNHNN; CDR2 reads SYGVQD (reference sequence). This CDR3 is CASSESDHNTDTQYF. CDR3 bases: TGCGCCAGCAGTGAGTCGGACCACAACACAGATACGCAGTATTTT.

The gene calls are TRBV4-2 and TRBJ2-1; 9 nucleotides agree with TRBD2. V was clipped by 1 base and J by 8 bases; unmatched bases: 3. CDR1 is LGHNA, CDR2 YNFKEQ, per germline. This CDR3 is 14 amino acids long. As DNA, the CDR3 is TGTGCCAGCAGCCAAGGAGCGGGGGGATATGAGCAGTTCTTC. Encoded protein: CASSQGAGGYEQFF.

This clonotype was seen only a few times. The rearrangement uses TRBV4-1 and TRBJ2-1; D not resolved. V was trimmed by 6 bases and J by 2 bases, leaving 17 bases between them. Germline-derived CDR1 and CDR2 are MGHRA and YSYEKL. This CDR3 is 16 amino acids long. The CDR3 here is CASREPAGKTYNEQFF. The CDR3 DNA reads TGCGCCAGCAGGGAACCGGCCGGAAAGACCTACAATGAGCAGTTCTTC.

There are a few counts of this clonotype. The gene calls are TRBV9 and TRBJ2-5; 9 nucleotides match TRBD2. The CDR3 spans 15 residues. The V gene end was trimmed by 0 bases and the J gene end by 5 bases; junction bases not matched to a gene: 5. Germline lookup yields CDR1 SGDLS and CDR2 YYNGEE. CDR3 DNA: TGTGCCAGCAGCGTAGGACTAGCGGCCGGGGAGACCCAGTACTTC. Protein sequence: CASSVGLAAGETQYF.

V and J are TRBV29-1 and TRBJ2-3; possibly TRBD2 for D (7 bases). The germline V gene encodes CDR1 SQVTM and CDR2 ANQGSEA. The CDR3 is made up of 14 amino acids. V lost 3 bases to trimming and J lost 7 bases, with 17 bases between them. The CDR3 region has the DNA TGCAGCGTTGAGGGGGGGCTAGCGGTTTATACGCAGTATTTT. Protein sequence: CSVEGGLAVYTQYF.

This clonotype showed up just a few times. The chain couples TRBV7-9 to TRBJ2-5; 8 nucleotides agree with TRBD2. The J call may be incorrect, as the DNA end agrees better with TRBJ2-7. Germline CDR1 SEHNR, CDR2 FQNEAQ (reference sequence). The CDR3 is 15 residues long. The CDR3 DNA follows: TGTGCCAGCAGCTTAGGTAGCGGGGAGTTCCACGAGCAGTACTTC. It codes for CASSLGSGEFHEQYF.

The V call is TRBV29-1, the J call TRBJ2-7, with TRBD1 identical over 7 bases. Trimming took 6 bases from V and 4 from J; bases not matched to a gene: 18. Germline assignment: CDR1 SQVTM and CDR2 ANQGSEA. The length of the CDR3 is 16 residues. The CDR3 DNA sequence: TGCAGCGTCCAGGGGGTAGTAGGGGCCTTTCCTTACGAGCAGTACTTC. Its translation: CSVQGVVGAFPYEQYF.

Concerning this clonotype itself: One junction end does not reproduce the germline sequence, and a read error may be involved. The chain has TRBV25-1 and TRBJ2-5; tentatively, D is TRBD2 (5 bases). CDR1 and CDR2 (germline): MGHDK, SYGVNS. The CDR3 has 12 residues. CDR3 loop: CASTEGLETQYF. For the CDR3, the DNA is TGTGCCAGCACTGAAGGACTAGAGACCCAGTACTTC.

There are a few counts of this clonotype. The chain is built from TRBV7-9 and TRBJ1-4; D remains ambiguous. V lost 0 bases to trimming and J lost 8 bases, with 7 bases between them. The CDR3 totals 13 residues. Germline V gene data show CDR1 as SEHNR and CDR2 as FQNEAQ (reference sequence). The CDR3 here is CASSLARGEKLFF. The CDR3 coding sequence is TGTGCCAGCAGCTTAGCGCGAGGGGAAAAACTGTTTTTT.

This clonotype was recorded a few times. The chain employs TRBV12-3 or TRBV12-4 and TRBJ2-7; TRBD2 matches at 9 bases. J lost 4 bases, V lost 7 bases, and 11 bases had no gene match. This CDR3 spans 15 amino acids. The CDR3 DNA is TGTGCCAGCACCCTGACTAGCGGTCTTCCATACGAGCAGTACTTC. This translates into CASTLTSGLPYEQYF.

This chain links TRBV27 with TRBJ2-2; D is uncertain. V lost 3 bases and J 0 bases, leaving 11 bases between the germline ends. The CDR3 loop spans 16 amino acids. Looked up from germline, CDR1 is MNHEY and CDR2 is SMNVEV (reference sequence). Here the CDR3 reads CASSLVTFANTGELFF. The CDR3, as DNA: TGTGCCAGCAGTTTGGTTACATTCGCGAACACCGGGGAGCTGTTTTTT.

The CDR3 DNA reads as TGTGCCAGCAGCCTTCCTGACAGGGCCACAGATACGCAGTATTTT. Protein product: CASSLPDRATDTQYF. The V call is TRBV28, the J call TRBJ2-3, with 7 bases fitting TRBD1. CDR1 is MDHEN and CDR2 is SYDVKM in the germline V gene. The CDR3 is made up of 15 amino acids. The junction had 8 bases not matched to a gene; V was cut back by 6 bases and J by 2 bases.

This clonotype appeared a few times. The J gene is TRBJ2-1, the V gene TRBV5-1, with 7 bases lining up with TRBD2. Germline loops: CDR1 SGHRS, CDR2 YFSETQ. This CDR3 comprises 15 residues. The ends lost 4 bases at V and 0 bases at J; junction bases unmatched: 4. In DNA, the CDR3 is TGCGCCAGCAGCGCTCGGGACTACTCCTACAATGAGCAGTTCTTC. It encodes CASSARDYSYNEQFF.

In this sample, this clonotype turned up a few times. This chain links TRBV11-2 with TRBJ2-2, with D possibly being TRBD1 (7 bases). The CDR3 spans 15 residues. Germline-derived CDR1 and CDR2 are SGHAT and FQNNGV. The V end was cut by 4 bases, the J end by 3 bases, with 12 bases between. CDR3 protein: CASSSAGQYTGELFF. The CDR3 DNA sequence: TGTGCCAGCAGCTCGGCGGGACAGTACACCGGGGAGCTGTTTTTT.

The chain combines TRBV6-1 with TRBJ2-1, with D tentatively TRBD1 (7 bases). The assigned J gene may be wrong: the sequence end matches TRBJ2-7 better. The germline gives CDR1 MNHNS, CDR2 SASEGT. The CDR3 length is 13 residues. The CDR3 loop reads CASSPQGGHEQYF. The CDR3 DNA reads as TGTGCCAGCAGTCCCCAGGGGGGTCACGAGCAGTACTTC.

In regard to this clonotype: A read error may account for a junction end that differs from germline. CDR3 nucleotides: TGTGTCAGCAGTTACTCGATGGGGGCCGCGGTCTATGGCTACACCTTC. It specifies CVSSYSMGAAVYGYTF. The V call is TRBV6-5, the J call TRBJ1-2; D is perhaps TRBD1 (6 bases). CDR1 is MNHEY, CDR2 SVGAGI, per germline. The CDR3 has 16 residues.

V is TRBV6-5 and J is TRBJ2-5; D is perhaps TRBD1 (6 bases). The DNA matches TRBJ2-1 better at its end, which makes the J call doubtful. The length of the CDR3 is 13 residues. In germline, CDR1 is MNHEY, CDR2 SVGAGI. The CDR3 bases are TGTGCCAGCAGTACAGGGAGATACAATGAGCAGTTCTTC. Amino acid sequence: CASSTGRYNEQFF.

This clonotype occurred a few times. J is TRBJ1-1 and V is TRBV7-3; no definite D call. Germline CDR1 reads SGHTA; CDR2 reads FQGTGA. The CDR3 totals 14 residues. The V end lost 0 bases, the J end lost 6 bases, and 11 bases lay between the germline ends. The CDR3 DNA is TGTGCCAGCAGCTTAACTGGGTCAGCTGCTGAAGCTTTCTTT. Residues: CASSLTGSAAEAFF.

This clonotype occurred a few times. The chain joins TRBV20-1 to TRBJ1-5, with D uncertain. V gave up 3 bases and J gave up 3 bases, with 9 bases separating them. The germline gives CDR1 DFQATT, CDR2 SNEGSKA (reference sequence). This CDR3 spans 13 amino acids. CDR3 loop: CSARKLHNQPQHF. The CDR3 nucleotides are TGCAGTGCTAGGAAGCTCCACAATCAGCCCCAGCATTTT.

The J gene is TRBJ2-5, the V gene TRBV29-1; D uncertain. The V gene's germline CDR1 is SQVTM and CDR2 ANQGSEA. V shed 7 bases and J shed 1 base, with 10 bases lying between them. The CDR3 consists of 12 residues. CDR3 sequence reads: CSGGGPQETQYF. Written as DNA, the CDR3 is TGCAGCGGAGGTGGCCCCCAAGAGACCCAGTACTTC.

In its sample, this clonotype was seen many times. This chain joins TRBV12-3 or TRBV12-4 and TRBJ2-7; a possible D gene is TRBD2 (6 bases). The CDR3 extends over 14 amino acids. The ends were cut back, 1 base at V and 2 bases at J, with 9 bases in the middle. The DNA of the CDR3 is TGTGCCAGCAGTTTAGGACTAGGGACCTACGAGCAGTACTTC. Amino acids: CASSLGLGTYEQYF.

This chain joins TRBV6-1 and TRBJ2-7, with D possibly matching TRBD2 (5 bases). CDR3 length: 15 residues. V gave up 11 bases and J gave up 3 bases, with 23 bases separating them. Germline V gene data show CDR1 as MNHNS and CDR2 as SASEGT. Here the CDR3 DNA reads TGTGCCGACATAAAAGGACTCCGGGGAAACTACGAGCAGTACTTC. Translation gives CADIKGLRGNYEQYF.

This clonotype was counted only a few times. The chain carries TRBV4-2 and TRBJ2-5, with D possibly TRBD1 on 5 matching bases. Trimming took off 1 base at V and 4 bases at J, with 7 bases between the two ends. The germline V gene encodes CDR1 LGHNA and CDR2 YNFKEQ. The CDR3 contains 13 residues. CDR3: CASSQARAETQYF. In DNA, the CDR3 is TGTGCCAGCAGCCAAGCCAGGGCAGAGACCCAGTACTTC.